Listed here are 26 T cell receptor beta chains from one sample, sequenced in a study of cytomegalovirus exposure and HLA in healthy donors. Libraries were prepared by immunoSEQ multiplex PCR; TCRdb keeps only in-frame clonotypes and omits some of them. The sample lists hundreds of thousands of clones; less than 90% were seen once. The sequenced sample was PBMCs. These receptors originate from a man between 18 and 35 years old in good health and CMV-seropositive.

The chain carries TRBV5-4 and TRBJ2-7; no clear D. Germline assignment: CDR1 SGHNT and CDR2 YYREEE (reference sequence). CDR3 length equals 13 residues. V was clipped by 0 bases and J by 3 bases, with 7 bases between them. The CDR3 DNA reads TGTGCCAGCAGCTTGGCCGGAAACTACGAGCAGTACTTC. It codes for CASSLAGNYEQYF.

This chain links TRBV28 with TRBJ2-7; unclear D gene. Deletions cut 7 bases from V and 7 bases from J, with 14 bases between. CDR3 length equals 12 residues. Germline CDR1 is MDHEN and CDR2 is SYDVKM. The chain's CDR3 is CASNLRWGEQYF. The DNA of the CDR3 is TGTGCCAGCAACCTTCGGTGGGGAGAGCAGTACTTC. The full variable domain, its missing parts supplied by reference TRBV28 and TRBJ2-7, is DVKVTQSSRYLVKRTGEKVFLECVQDMDHENMFWYRQDPGLGLRLIYFSYDVKMKEKGDIPEGYSVSREKKERFSLILESASTNQTSMYLCASNLRWGEQYFGPGTRLTVT.

The chain combines TRBV27 with TRBJ2-7, with TRBD1 as a possible D gene (6 bases). Germline CDR1 is MNHEY and CDR2 is SMNVEV (reference sequence). The germline V and J ends were trimmed by 7 bases and 6 bases, with 16 bases remaining between them. CDR3 length equals 13 residues. CDR3 sequence reads: CASKNRVGSEQYF. CDR3 nucleotides: TGTGCCAGCAAAAACAGGGTTGGCTCCGAGCAGTACTTC.

The genes are TRBV7-3 and TRBJ1-1; D uncertain. V was trimmed by 4 bases and J by 0 bases, leaving 6 bases between them. The V gene's germline CDR1 is SGHTA and CDR2 FQGTGA. The CDR3 sequence is 13 residues long. The CDR3 reads CASSSAMNTEAFF. The CDR3 region has the DNA TGTGCCAGCAGCTCGGCTATGAACACTGAAGCTTTCTTT. The complete variable domain, with remaining parts taken from reference TRBV7-3 and TRBJ1-1, reads GAGVSQTPSNKVTEKGKYVELRCDPISGHTALYWYRQSLGQGPEFLIYFQGTGAADDSGLPNDRFFAVRPEGSVSTLKIQRTERGDSAVYLCASSSAMNTEAFFGQGTRLTVV.

The V call is TRBV27, the J call TRBJ1-2; D might be TRBD1 (6 bases). Germline V gene data show CDR1 as MNHEY and CDR2 as SMNVEV (reference sequence). V lost 2 bases, J lost 5 bases, and 9 bases lay in between. CDR3 size: 13 residues. The CDR3 protein is CASSLGQTYGYTF. The CDR3 DNA reads as TGTGCCAGCAGTTTAGGACAGACTTATGGCTACACCTTC.

The rearrangement links TRBV7-3 to TRBJ2-7; 15 bases are shared with TRBD2. The germline CDR1 and CDR2 sequences are SGHTA and FQGTGA. The length of the CDR3 is 15 residues. V dropped 5 bases and J dropped 6; count of bases not matched to a gene: 5. The CDR3 spells CASSPGLAGGGEQYF. DNA for the CDR3: TGTGCCAGCAGCCCGGGACTAGCGGGAGGTGGCGAGCAGTACTTC.

The chain joins TRBV6-5 to TRBJ1-1, with D unclear. CDR3 length: 13 residues. V lost 6 bases and J lost 4, with 12 bases in between. Germline lookup yields CDR1 MNHEY and CDR2 SVGAGI. The CDR3 DNA is TGTGCCAGCAGCAAACAGCGCCGCACTGAAGCTTTCTTT. This sequence encodes CASSKQRRTEAFF.

This rearrangement joins TRBV11-2 to TRBJ1-4, with 7 nucleotides matching TRBD1. The junction had 12 bases not matched to a gene; V was cut back by 1 base and J by 10 bases. This CDR3 spans 16 amino acids. Germline V gene data show CDR1 as SGHAT and CDR2 as FQNNGV. The CDR3 is CASSLGARGAQGKLFF. The CDR3, as DNA: TGTGCCAGCAGCTTAGGAGCCAGGGGGGCTCAGGGAAAACTGTTTTTT.

The chain combines TRBV6-5 with TRBJ2-3, with D possibly being TRBD2 (5 bases). Looked up from germline, CDR1 is MNHEY and CDR2 is SVGAGI. There are 16 residues in the CDR3. Between the trimmed V and J ends, which lost 4 bases and 0 bases, there was a span of 14 bases. The DNA for the CDR3 is TGTGCCAGCAGTTCTCGACTGGGGAGAAGCACAGATACGCAGTATTTT. Protein: CASSSRLGRSTDTQYF.

The J gene is TRBJ2-7, the V gene TRBV4-1; 7 bases fit TRBD1. Germline V gene lookup returns CDR1 MGHRA and CDR2 YSYEKL. Trimming removed 0 bases from V and 4 bases from J; junction bases left unmatched: 6. There are 15 residues in the CDR3. CDR3: CASSQDWTGGYEQYF. Here the CDR3 DNA reads TGCGCCAGCAGCCAAGACTGGACAGGTGGTTACGAGCAGTACTTC.

The rearrangement joins TRBV19 to TRBJ1-4; D remains ambiguous. Trimming left V 6 bases short and J 0 bases short, with 8 bases between. The CDR3 runs to 14 residues. Per germline, CDR1 LNHDA and CDR2 SQIVND (reference sequence). CDR3 sequence: CASRSVATNEKLFF. As DNA, the CDR3 is TGTGCCAGTAGGAGTGTTGCAACTAATGAAAAACTGTTTTTT.

The genes are TRBV5-1 and TRBJ2-7; the D gene is possibly TRBD1 (5 bases). CDR1 is SGHRS and CDR2 is YFSETQ in the germline V gene. The V end was cut by 4 bases, the J end by 6 bases, with 11 bases between. The CDR3 extends over 12 amino acids. CDR3 in amino acids: CASSEPQGEQYF. The CDR3 bases are TGCGCCAGCAGCGAGCCCCAGGGCGAGCAGTACTTC.

V is TRBV27 and J is TRBJ2-3; no definite D call. Trimming shortened V by 7 bases and J by 4 bases, and 18 bases separated the two germline ends. The CDR3 has 15 amino acids. Per germline, CDR1 MNHEY and CDR2 SMNVEV (reference sequence). The CDR3 DNA follows: TGTGCCAGCAAACCTTACAACTTCGGACCAGATACGCAGTATTTT. Protein: CASKPYNFGPDTQYF.

Notes on this clone: Other nucleotide sequences from this sample produce the same CDR3. The chain couples TRBV29-1 to TRBJ2-7; D may be TRBD1 or TRBD2 (5 bases each). Germline CDR1 SQVTM, CDR2 ANQGSEA. The CDR3 runs 13 residues. V gave up 6 bases and J gave up 3 bases, with 15 bases separating them. CDR3 nucleotides: TGCAGCGTGGCTTACACTGGGGGCTACGAGCAGTACTTC. It yields the protein CSVAYTGGYEQYF.

The V call is TRBV7-9, the J call TRBJ2-1; 12 nucleotides align to TRBD2. From germline, CDR1 is SEHNR and CDR2 FQNEAQ (reference sequence). The junction had 5 bases not matched to a gene; V was cut back by 6 bases and J by 5 bases. This CDR3 has 15 residues. CDR3 residues: CASSYLAGGHNEQFF. In DNA, the CDR3 is TGTGCCAGCAGTTATCTAGCGGGAGGGCACAATGAGCAGTTCTTC.

This clone was counted once. This chain links TRBV15 with TRBJ2-3; D not certain. The germline V and J ends were trimmed by 0 bases and 2 bases, with 3 bases remaining between them. Germline V gene lookup returns CDR1 LNHNV and CDR2 YYDKDF (reference sequence). The CDR3 loop spans 13 amino acids. The CDR3 loop is CATSRDPTDTQYF. DNA of the CDR3: TGTGCCACCAGCAGAGATCCCACAGATACGCAGTATTTT.

The rearrangement joins TRBV29-1 to TRBJ2-7; D possibly uses TRBD1 or TRBD2 (5 bases each). In germline, CDR1 is SQVTM, CDR2 ANQGSEA. V lost 7 bases to trimming and J lost 2 bases, with 9 bases between them. The CDR3 is 11 residues long. The CDR3 DNA is TGCAGCGGGGGGTCCGCCTACGAGCAGTACTTC. It specifies CSGGSAYEQYF.

V gene TRBV6-4 combines with J gene TRBJ1-5; D is uncertain. The germline gives CDR1 MRHNA, CDR2 SNTAGT. The CDR3 is made up of 15 amino acids. Trimming left V 5 bases short and J 1 base short, with 12 bases between. The CDR3 here is CASSLDHGSNQPQHF. The DNA of the CDR3 is TGTGCCAGCAGTCTGGACCATGGGAGCAATCAGCCCCAGCATTTT.

The V gene is TRBV2, the J gene TRBJ2-1; 9 bases align to TRBD2. The junction had 7 bases not matched to a gene; V was cut back by 6 bases and J by 4 bases. Looked up from germline, CDR1 is SNHLY and CDR2 is FYNNEI. CDR3 length: 15 residues. The CDR3: CASRETSGKYNEQFF. The CDR3 nucleotides read TGTGCCAGCAGGGAGACTAGCGGAAAGTACAATGAGCAGTTCTTC.

This chain links TRBV11-2 with TRBJ1-1, with 7 bases identical to TRBD1. Germline CDR1 SGHAT, CDR2 FQNNGV. V lost 5 bases to trimming and J lost 10 bases; unmatched junction nucleotides: 10. The CDR3 covers 13 residues. CDR3 in DNA: TGTGCCAGCAGCCAACGACAGGGCCTGGGAGCTTTCTTT. Translation: CASSQRQGLGAFF.

This rearrangement joins TRBV11-2 to TRBJ2-3; tentatively, D is TRBD1 (6 bases). Trimming cost V 3 bases and J 4 bases, with 14 bases left between them. Germline CDR1 reads SGHAT; CDR2 reads FQNNGV. The CDR3 consists of 15 residues. CDR3 nucleotide sequence: TGTGCCAGCAGCTTGAGGGGGTTGGGGGCAGATACGCAGTATTTT. The encoded protein is CASSLRGLGADTQYF. Variable domain in full (rest from reference TRBV11-2 and TRBJ2-3): EAGVAQSPRYKIIEKRQSVAFWCNPISGHATLYWYQQILGQGPKLLIQFQNNGVVDDSQLPKDRFSAERLKGVDSTLKIQPAKLEDSAVYLCASSLRGLGADTQYFGPGTRLTVL.

The chain is built from TRBV5-1 and TRBJ2-1; 8 bases are shared with TRBD2. This CDR3 has 14 amino acids. Losses at the gene ends were 7 bases for V and 2 bases for J; bases not matched to a gene: 5. Per the germline V gene, CDR1 is SGHRS and CDR2 is YFSETQ. The chain's CDR3 is CASESGGAYNEQFF. The CDR3 region has the DNA TGCGCCAGCGAAAGCGGGGGTGCCTACAATGAGCAGTTCTTC.

The gene calls are TRBV5-1 and TRBJ2-7, with 10 bases lining up with TRBD2. V shed 6 bases, J shed 0 bases, and the junction held 3 bases outside the gene matches. The CDR3 has 14 residues. Looked up from germline, CDR1 is SGHRS and CDR2 is YFSETQ. CDR3: CASKGLASSYEQYF. CDR3 nucleotide sequence: TGCGCCAGCAAGGGACTAGCGAGCTCCTACGAGCAGTACTTC.

The CDR3 is CASSQETGVPYEQYF. The DNA of the CDR3 is TGCGCCAGCAGCCAAGAGACAGGGGTACCCTACGAGCAGTACTTC. This sequence joins TRBV4-3 and TRBJ2-7; 8 bases fit TRBD1. The CDR3 has 15 residues. Germline V gene lookup returns CDR1 LGHNA and CDR2 YSLEER. The junction had 3 bases not matched to a gene; V was cut back by 0 bases and J by 2 bases.

The gene calls are TRBV29-1 and TRBJ2-3; D may be TRBD1 or TRBD2 (5 bases each). From germline, CDR1 is SQVTM and CDR2 ANQGSEA. Deletions cut 3 bases from V and 4 bases from J, with 20 bases between. This CDR3 region has 16 residues. CDR3 sequence reads: CSVDLSSQKGPDTQYF. CDR3 nucleotides: TGCAGCGTTGATCTGTCGAGTCAAAAGGGACCAGATACGCAGTATTTT.

This clone was observed a handful of times. The CDR3 loop is CASSPRDRALTDTQYF. The DNA for the CDR3 is TGTGCCAGCAGCCCCCGTGACAGGGCTCTCACAGATACGCAGTATTTT. The chain is built from TRBV28 and TRBJ2-3, with 7 bases identical to TRBD1. This CDR3 is 16 amino acids long. The V segment lost 6 bases and the J segment 2 bases; nucleotides outside the gene matches: 11. Germline lookup yields CDR1 MDHEN and CDR2 SYDVKM.